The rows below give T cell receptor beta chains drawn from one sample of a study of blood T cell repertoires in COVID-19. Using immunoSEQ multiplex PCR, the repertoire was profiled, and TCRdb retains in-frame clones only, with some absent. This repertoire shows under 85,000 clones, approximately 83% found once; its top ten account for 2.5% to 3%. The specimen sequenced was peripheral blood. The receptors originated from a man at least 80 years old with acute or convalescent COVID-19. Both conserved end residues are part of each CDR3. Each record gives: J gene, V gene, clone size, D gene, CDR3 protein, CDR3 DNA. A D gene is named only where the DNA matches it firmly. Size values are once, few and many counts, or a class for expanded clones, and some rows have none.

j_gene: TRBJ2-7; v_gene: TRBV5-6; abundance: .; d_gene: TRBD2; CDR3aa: CASSLGLADYEQYF; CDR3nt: TGTGCCAGCAGCTTGGGACTAGCAGACTACGAGCAGTACTTC
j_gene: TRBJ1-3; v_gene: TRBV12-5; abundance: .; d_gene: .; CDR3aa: CASGSWAAGNTIYF; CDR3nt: TGTGCTAGTGGTTCCTGGGCTGCTGGAAACACCATATATTTT
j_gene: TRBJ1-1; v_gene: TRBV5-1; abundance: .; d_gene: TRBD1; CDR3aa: CASSVAAGGEPEAFF; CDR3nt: TGCGCCAGCAGCGTGGCGGCAGGGGGCGAACCTGAAGCTTTCTTT
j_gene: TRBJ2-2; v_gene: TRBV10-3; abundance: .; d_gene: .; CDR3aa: CAISETYGPPGPGELFF; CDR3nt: TGTGCCATCAGTGAAACATACGGCCCACCGGGTCCCGGGGAGCTGTTTTTT
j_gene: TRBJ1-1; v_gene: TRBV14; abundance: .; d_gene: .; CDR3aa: CASSQGTGYTEAFF; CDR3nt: TGTGCCAGCAGCCAAGGCACAGGCTACACTGAAGCTTTCTTT
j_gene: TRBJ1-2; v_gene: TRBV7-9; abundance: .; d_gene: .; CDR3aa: CASSLQAYGYTF; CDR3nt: TGTGCCAGCAGCCTCCAGGCTTACGGCTACACCTTC
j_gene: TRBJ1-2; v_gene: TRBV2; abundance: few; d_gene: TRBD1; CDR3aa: CASIRQGEDGYTF; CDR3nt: TGTGCCAGCATCCGACAGGGTGAGGATGGCTACACCTTC
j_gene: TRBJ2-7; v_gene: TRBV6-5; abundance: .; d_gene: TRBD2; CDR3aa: CASSYSSGKSYEQYF; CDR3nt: TGTGCCAGCAGTTACTCTAGCGGGAAGTCCTACGAGCAGTACTTC
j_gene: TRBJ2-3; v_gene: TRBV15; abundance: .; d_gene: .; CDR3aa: CATSRDLGGTDTQYF; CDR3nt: TGTGCCACCAGCAGAGATCTAGGAGGCACAGATACGCAGTATTTT
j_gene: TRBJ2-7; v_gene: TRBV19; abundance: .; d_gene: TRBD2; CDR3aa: CASSLSASGSSYEQYF; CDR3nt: TGTGCCAGTAGTTTATCGGCTAGCGGATCCTCCTACGAGCAGTACTTC
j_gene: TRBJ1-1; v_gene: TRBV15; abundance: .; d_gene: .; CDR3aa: CATKAGDTEAFF; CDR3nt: TGTGCCACGAAGGCGGGGGACACTGAAGCTTTCTTT
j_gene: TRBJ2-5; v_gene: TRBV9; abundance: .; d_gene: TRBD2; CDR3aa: CASSPGVGGQETQYF; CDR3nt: TGTGCCAGCAGCCCGGGAGTGGGGGGGCAAGAGACCCAGTACTTC
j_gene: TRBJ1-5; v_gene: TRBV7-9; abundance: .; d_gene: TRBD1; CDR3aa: CASSPGQGSNQPQHF; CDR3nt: TGTGCCAGCAGCCCCGGACAGGGTTCTAATCAGCCCCAGCATTTT
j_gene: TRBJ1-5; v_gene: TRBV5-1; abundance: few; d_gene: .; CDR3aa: CASSLAGDSNQPQHF; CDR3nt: TGCGCCAGCAGCTTGGCCGGGGATAGCAATCAGCCCCAGCATTTT
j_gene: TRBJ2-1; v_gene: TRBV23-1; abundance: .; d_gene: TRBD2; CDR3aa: CASSHGTSGYRDEQFF; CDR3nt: TGCGCCAGCAGTCACGGTACTAGCGGATATAGGGATGAGCAGTTCTTC
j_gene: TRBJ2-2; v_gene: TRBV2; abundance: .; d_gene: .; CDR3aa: CASSVLASTGELFF; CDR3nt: TGTGCCAGCAGTGTGCTAGCGAGCACCGGGGAGCTGTTTTTT